What follows is one T cell receptor beta chain and its context. These data are taken from a study of blood T cell repertoires in COVID-19. The overall study: Samples came from the United States, Italy and Spain, spanning acute and convalescent COVID-19.

CDR3 length equals 15 residues. V was cut by 1 base and J by 3 bases, with 13 bases left in between. From germline, CDR1 is SGHAT and CDR2 FQNNGV. Assay: immunoSEQ multiplex PCR; the TCRdb copy retains only in-frame clones and omits some. The sample contains 90,000 to 100,000 clones, 65% to 85% of which appear only once. This clonotype was obtained from a man aged 60 to 69 with acute or convalescent COVID-19. The chain recombines TRBV11-2 with TRBJ2-7; possibly TRBD2 for D (7 bases). The specimen was peripheral blood. CDR3 in DNA: TGTGCCAGCAGCTTAGGTAGGGGGGGCCTCTACGAGCAGTACTTC. Its translation is CASSLGRGGLYEQYF.